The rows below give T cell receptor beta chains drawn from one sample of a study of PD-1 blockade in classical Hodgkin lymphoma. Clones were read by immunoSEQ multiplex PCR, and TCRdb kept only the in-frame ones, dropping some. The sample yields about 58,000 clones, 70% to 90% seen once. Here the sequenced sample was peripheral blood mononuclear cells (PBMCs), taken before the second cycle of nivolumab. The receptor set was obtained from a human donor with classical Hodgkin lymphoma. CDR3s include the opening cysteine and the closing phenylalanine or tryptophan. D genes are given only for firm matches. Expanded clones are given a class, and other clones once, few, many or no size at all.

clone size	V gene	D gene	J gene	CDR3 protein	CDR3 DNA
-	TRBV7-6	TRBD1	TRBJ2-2	CASSALTGLSTGELFF	TGTGCCAGCAGCGCCTTGACAGGGCTAAGCACCGGGGAGCTGTTTTTT
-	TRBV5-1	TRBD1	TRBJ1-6	CASSYGQGRNSPLHF	TGCGCCAGCAGCTATGGACAGGGGCGTAATTCACCCCTCCACTTT
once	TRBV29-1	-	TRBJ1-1	CSVVMGAEAFF	TGCAGCGTTGTTATGGGGGCTGAAGCTTTCTTT
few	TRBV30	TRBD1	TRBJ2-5	CAWTGGRETQYF	TGTGCCTGGACAGGGGGCAGGGAGACCCAGTACTTC
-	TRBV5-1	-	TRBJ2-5	CASSLVLETQYF	TGCGCCAGCAGCTTGGTCTTGGAGACCCAGTACTTC
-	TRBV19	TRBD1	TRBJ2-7	CASSKGTGPYEQYF	TGTGCCAGTAGTAAAGGGACAGGACCCTACGAGCAGTACTTC
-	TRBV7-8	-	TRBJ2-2	CASNPWGNTGELFF	TGTGCCAGCAACCCATGGGGAAACACCGGGGAGCTGTTTTTT
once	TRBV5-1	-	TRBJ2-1	CASSLVVGDNEQFF	TGCGCCAGCAGCTTGGTGGTCGGGGACAATGAGCAGTTCTTC
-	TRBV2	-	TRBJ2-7	CASRPDRRGYEQYF	TGTGCCAGCAGGCCCGACAGGAGAGGCTACGAGCAGTACTTC
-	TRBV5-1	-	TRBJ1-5	CASSLGDNSNQPQHF	TGCGCCAGCAGCTTGGGAGATAATAGCAATCAGCCCCAGCATTTT
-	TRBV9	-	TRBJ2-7	CASSVGEEQYF	TGTGCCAGCAGCGTAGGGGAAGAGCAGTACTTC
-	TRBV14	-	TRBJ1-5	CASSQDGGQPQHF	TGTGCCAGCAGCCAAGATGGTGGTCAGCCCCAGCATTTT
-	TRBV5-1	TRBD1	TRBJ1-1	CASSLGGGRNTEAFF	TGCGCCAGCAGCTTGGGAGGGGGCCGTAACACTGAAGCTTTCTTT
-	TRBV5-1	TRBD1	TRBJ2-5	CASRIQGAEETQYF	TGCGCCAGCAGGATACAGGGGGCGGAAGAGACCCAGTACTTC
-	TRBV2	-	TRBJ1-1	CASSERGTLGGAFF	TGTGCCAGCAGTGAAAGGGGGACGTTGGGTGGGGCTTTCTTT